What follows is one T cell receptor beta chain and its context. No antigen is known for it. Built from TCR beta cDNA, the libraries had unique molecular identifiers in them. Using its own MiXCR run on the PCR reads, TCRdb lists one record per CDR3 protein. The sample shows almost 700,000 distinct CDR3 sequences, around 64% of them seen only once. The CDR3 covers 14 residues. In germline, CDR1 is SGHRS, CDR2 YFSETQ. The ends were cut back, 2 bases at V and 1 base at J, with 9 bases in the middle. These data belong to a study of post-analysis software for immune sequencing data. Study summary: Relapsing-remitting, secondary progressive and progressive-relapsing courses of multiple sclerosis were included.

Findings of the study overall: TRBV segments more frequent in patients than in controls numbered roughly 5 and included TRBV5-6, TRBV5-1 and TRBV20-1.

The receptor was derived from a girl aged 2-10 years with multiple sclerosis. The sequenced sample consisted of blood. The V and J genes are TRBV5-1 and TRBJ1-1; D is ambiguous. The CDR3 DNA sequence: TGCGCCAGCAGCTTTGTGGGCGGGAACACTGAAGCTTTCTTT. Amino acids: CASSFVGGNTEAFF.